This is a list of T cell receptor beta chains from one sample in a study of T cell responses to AZD1222 COVID-19 vaccine. Sequencing was performed with immunoSEQ multiplex PCR; in TCRdb, only in-frame clones are kept and a portion is missing. The data hold fewer than 90,000 clones, with around nine tenths observed a single time. Specimen: peripheral blood, collected 28 days after the second AZD1222 dose. Receptors originate from an adult who received the AZD1222 COVID-19 vaccine. The CDR3 runs from the conserved cysteine through the conserved F or W. The order of the fields is D gene, V gene, clone size, J gene, CDR3 protein, CDR3 DNA. D genes are given only for firm matches. A clone size is listed for some rows: how often the clone was seen (once, few, many), or a class if it is expanded.

>.|TRBV5-5|.|TRBJ2-7
CASSWVSSSYEQYF
TGTGCCAGCAGCTGGGTCTCCTCCTCCTACGAGCAGTACTTC
>.|TRBV4-2|few|TRBJ2-1
CASSQDEVLIEQFF
TGTGCCAGCAGCCAAGATGAGGTCCTTATTGAGCAGTTCTTC
>TRBD1|TRBV15|.|TRBJ2-7
CATSRDLHRGRSYEQYF
TGTGCCACCAGCAGAGACCTACACAGGGGTCGATCCTACGAGCAGTACTTC
>TRBD1|TRBV28|.|TRBJ1-1
CASRDGTGGTEAFF
TGTGCCAGCAGGGACGGGACAGGGGGCACTGAAGCTTTCTTT
>.|TRBV30|once|TRBJ1-5
CAWSLSGAQPQHF
TGTGCCTGGAGTCTCTCAGGGGCCCAGCCCCAGCATTTT
>.|TRBV7-8|few|TRBJ2-1
CASSLGGGASYNEQFF
TGTGCCAGCAGCTTGGGTGGGGGGGCCTCCTACAATGAGCAGTTCTTC
>TRBD2|TRBV20-1|.|TRBJ2-3
CSASSAVAGGDTQYF
TGCAGTGCTAGTTCGGCGGTAGCGGGGGGTGATACGCAGTATTTT
>.|TRBV9|.|TRBJ2-7
CASSAGAGTYEQYF
TGTGCCAGCAGCGCCGGGGCCGGTACCTACGAGCAGTACTTC
>.|TRBV11-1|.|TRBJ1-1
CASSPRWMAEAFF
TGTGCCAGCAGCCCACGGTGGATGGCTGAAGCTTTCTTT
>.|TRBV15|few|TRBJ2-5
CATSNPRSAGGETQYF
TGTGCCACCAGCAACCCCCGGAGCGCAGGGGGGGAGACCCAGTACTTC
>TRBD1|TRBV18|.|TRBJ2-5
CASSPQRKVIRGRGETQYF
TGTGCCAGCTCACCACAGCGGAAAGTTATCAGGGGGCGGGGAGAGACCCAGTACTTC
>TRBD1|TRBV5-1|.|TRBJ1-3
CASSLYSPGQGYSGNTIYF
TGCGCCAGCAGCTTGTATAGTCCGGGACAGGGTTACTCTGGAAACACCATATATTTT
>.|TRBV28|.|TRBJ1-1
CASSYRGFAEAFF
TGTGCCAGCAGTTACCGGGGATTTGCTGAAGCTTTCTTT
>TRBD1|TRBV18|.|TRBJ2-5
CASSPIRDSKETQYF
TGTGCCAGCTCACCGATCCGGGACAGCAAAGAGACCCAGTACTTC
>.|TRBV18|.|TRBJ1-2
CASSLLRPGVGYGYTF
TGTGCCAGCTCACTCCTCCGTCCGGGGGTAGGGTATGGCTACACCTTC
>TRBD1|TRBV4-1|.|TRBJ2-3
CASSQFQGAQYTQYF
TGCGCCAGCAGCCAATTTCAGGGGGCTCAGTATACGCAGTATTTT
>.|TRBV7-2|.|TRBJ2-1
CASSPTRGAYEQFF
TGTGCCAGCAGCCCAACCAGGGGGGCCTATGAGCAGTTCTTC
>.|TRBV3-1/TRBV3-2|.|TRBJ1-2
CASSTRERTPGYTF
TGTGCCAGCAGCACACGGGAGCGGACCCCTGGCTACACCTTC
>.|TRBV5-1|.|TRBJ1-5
CASSADGNNQPQHF
TGCGCCAGCAGCGCGGACGGGAACAATCAGCCCCAGCATTTT
>TRBD1|TRBV6-1|once|TRBJ2-6
CASSGTGNSGANVLTF
TGTGCCAGCAGTGGGACAGGGAACTCTGGGGCCAACGTCCTGACTTTC
>TRBD1|TRBV9|.|TRBJ2-1
CASSVGTGTYNEQFF
TGTGCCAGCAGCGTAGGGACAGGGACCTACAATGAGCAGTTCTTC
>TRBD1|TRBV6-6|.|TRBJ1-4
CASSSRTGGAVEKLFF
TGTGCCAGCAGTTCAAGAACAGGGGGCGCGGTAGAAAAACTGTTTTTT
>.|TRBV7-3|.|TRBJ2-3
CASSLGGGIGTDTQYF
TGTGCCAGCAGCTTAGGTGGAGGGATAGGCACAGATACGCAGTATTTT
>.|TRBV10-1|once|TRBJ2-3
CASSESGRPQDTQYF
TGCGCCAGCAGTGAGTCGGGTCGTCCTCAAGATACGCAGTATTTT
>.|TRBV7-3|.|TRBJ1-3
CASSSSTTASGNTIYF
TGTGCCAGCAGCTCGTCGACGACCGCCTCTGGAAACACCATATATTTT
>.|TRBV5-6|.|TRBJ1-5
CASSVGGWIQPQHF
TGTGCCAGCAGCGTGGGGGGGTGGATTCAGCCCCAGCATTTT
>.|TRBV19|.|TRBJ1-5
CASTSNYRQAPNQPQHF
TGTGCCAGTACCTCAAATTATAGACAGGCGCCCAATCAGCCCCAGCATTTT
>.|TRBV5-4|.|TRBJ1-1
CASSLGRGTEAFF
TGTGCCAGCAGCTTGGGTCGGGGCACTGAAGCTTTCTTT
>TRBD1|TRBV20-1|.|TRBJ1-1
CSAATQGVAFF
TGCAGTGCTGCAACCCAGGGGGTAGCTTTCTTT
>.|TRBV18|.|TRBJ2-1
CASSPLGGGSYNEQFF
TGTGCCAGCTCACCTCTCGGTGGAGGCTCCTACAATGAGCAGTTCTTC
>.|TRBV12-5|.|TRBJ2-5
CASGLVRQLLQAQETQYF
TGTGCTAGTGGTTTGGTAAGGCAGCTACTGCAGGCCCAAGAGACCCAGTACTTC
>.|TRBV2|once|TRBJ2-7
CASRIAGVYEQYF
TGTGCCAGCAGAATTGCAGGGGTCTACGAGCAGTACTTC
>TRBD2|TRBV6-2/TRBV6-3|.|TRBJ2-7
CASSSAGGGSYEQYF
TGTGCCAGCAGTTCGGCGGGCGGGGGTTCCTACGAGCAGTACTTC
>.|TRBV2|.|TRBJ2-1
CASIGVRPYNEQFF
TGTGCCAGCATCGGGGTAAGACCCTACAATGAGCAGTTCTTC
>.|TRBV3-1/TRBV3-2|.|TRBJ1-6
CASSQFYNSPLHF
TGTGCCAGCAGCCAGTTCTATAATTCACCCCTCCACTTT
>.|TRBV7-6|.|TRBJ2-2
CASRQNTGELFF
TGTGCCAGCAGACAGAACACCGGGGAGCTGTTTTTT
>.|TRBV25-1|.|TRBJ1-3
CASSEVGAGNTIYF
TGTGCCAGCAGTGAAGTTGGGGCGGGAAACACCATATATTTT
>TRBD2|TRBV5-1|.|TRBJ2-3
CASSPVPGLAGGITDTQYF
TGCGCCAGCAGCCCAGTACCGGGACTAGCGGGAGGGATCACAGATACGCAGTATTTT
>TRBD1|TRBV3-1/TRBV3-2|.|TRBJ1-2
CASAQGHGYTF
TGTGCCAGCGCACAGGGGCATGGCTACACCTTC
>.|TRBV20-1|.|TRBJ2-7
CSARNSYEQYF
TGCAGTGCCAGAAACTCCTACGAGCAGTACTTC
>TRBD1|TRBV29-1|.|TRBJ1-1
CSVLPLGTQGGGTEAFF
TGCAGCGTTCTACCTTTGGGAACGCAGGGGGGGGGCACTGAAGCTTTCTTT
>TRBD2|TRBV29-1|.|TRBJ2-7
CSVLTSGRGYEQYF
TGCAGCGTCCTGACTAGCGGGAGGGGTTACGAGCAGTACTTC
>.|TRBV3-1/TRBV3-2|few|TRBJ2-3
CASSQVRVDGTDTQYF
TGTGCCAGCAGCCAAGTTAGGGTAGACGGCACAGATACGCAGTATTTT
>.|TRBV6-5|.|TRBJ1-1
CASNRLNTEAFF
TGTGCCAGCAATCGACTGAACACTGAAGCTTTCTTT
>TRBD1|TRBV15|.|TRBJ2-3
CATSRTGGVDTQYF
TGTGCCACCAGCAGGACAGGGGGCGTGGATACGCAGTATTTT
>.|TRBV29-1|.|TRBJ2-6
CSVPFSGANVLTF
TGCAGCGTCCCGTTCTCTGGGGCCAACGTCCTGACTTTC
>TRBD1|TRBV5-1|.|TRBJ2-3
CAGNSGTGGSDTQYF
TGCGCCGGCAACTCGGGGACAGGGGGATCAGATACGCAGTATTTT
>.|TRBV25-1|.|TRBJ1-5
CASSDRTGLSNQPQHF
TGTGCCAGCAGTGACCGCACAGGGTTGAGCAATCAGCCCCAGCATTTT
>.|TRBV28|.|TRBJ1-2
CASVVRGRGYTF
TGTGCCAGCGTTGTGAGGGGGAGAGGCTACACCTTC
>.|TRBV7-9|.|TRBJ2-1
CASDPVGREQFF
TGTGCCAGCGATCCGGTCGGACGGGAGCAGTTCTTC
>.|TRBV19|.|TRBJ1-4
CASSIPRGFSNEKLFF
TGTGCCAGTAGTATTCCACGAGGGTTCTCTAATGAAAAACTGTTTTTT
>TRBD2|TRBV9|.|TRBJ2-2
CASTLSGGLDTGELFF
TGTGCCAGCACCTTAAGCGGGGGACTCGACACCGGGGAGCTGTTTTTT
>TRBD2|TRBV3-1/TRBV3-2|.|TRBJ2-1
CASSQVGTSGYSMGNEQFF
TGTGCCAGCAGCCAAGTAGGGACTAGCGGTTACTCCATGGGCAATGAGCAGTTCTTC
>TRBD1|TRBV29-1|.|TRBJ2-1
CSVLQGSSYNEQFF
TGCAGCGTGCTACAGGGGAGCTCCTACAATGAGCAGTTCTTC